The 23 T cell receptor beta chains reported below all come from one sample, sequenced in a study of blood T cells in healthy people across ages. The second PCR ran 7 to 11 cycles with a sample-barcoded 5' primer and J-beta primers. Via MiXCR, TCRdb re-called the 5' RACE reads, giving one row per CDR3 protein. The repertoire holds roughly 1,000,000 distinct CDR3 sequences, about 25% seen once, with less than 0.85% in the top ten. The sample was also linked to a second study, of T cells of mothers and their children.

Sequencing input: blood. These receptors were obtained from a girl aged 2 to 10 in good health.

Only a few counts were recorded for this clonotype. This chain connects TRBV4-1 to TRBJ2-7; either TRBD1 or TRBD2 may supply D (5 bases each). The germline CDR1 and CDR2 sequences are MGHRA and YSYEKL. Between the trimmed V and J ends, which lost 1 base and 5 bases, there was a span of 21 bases. The CDR3 extends over 17 amino acids. CDR3 nucleotides: TGCGCCAGCAGCCAAGTGATTGAGGGACCCCTCCGTGACGAGCAGTACTTC. Translated: CASSQVIEGPLRDEQYF.

The V and J genes are TRBV12-3 or TRBV12-4 and TRBJ2-3; D gene ambiguous. The CDR3 extends over 16 amino acids. V was trimmed by 6 bases and J by 3 bases, leaving 19 bases between them. CDR3 residues: CASRPTARDRTDTQYF. For the CDR3, the DNA is TGTGCCAGCAGACCCACTGCCCGAGATCGAACAGATACGCAGTATTTT.

This clonotype was picked up a small number of times. The chain uses TRBV12-3 or TRBV12-4 and TRBJ1-4; D remains unclear. V lost 6 bases, J lost 4 bases, and 12 bases lay in between. The CDR3 runs 14 residues. The CDR3 DNA reads TGTGCCAGCAGGCCAACAGCCGATAATGAAAAACTGTTTTTT. Translation: CASRPTADNEKLFF.

This clonotype was observed a few times. The chain is built from TRBV2 and TRBJ1-5, with TRBD1 as a possible D gene (5 bases). CDR1 and CDR2 from the germline V gene are SNHLY and FYNNEI. The CDR3 loop spans 14 amino acids. V shed 3 bases and J shed 7 bases, with 13 bases lying between them. The CDR3 region is CASSDLGEGQPQHF. CDR3 in DNA: TGTGCCAGCAGTGATTTAGGGGAGGGACAGCCCCAGCATTTT.

This clonotype was counted a few times. The J gene is TRBJ1-6, the V gene TRBV4-2; 8 bases map to TRBD1. The junction had 9 bases not matched to a gene; V was cut back by 4 bases and J by 7 bases. The germline V gene has CDR1 LGHNA and CDR2 YNFKEQ. This CDR3 has 16 residues. In DNA form, the CDR3 reads TGTGCCAGCAGCCCTAGAACGAGACAGGGGAATTCACCCCTCCACTTT. Translating gives CASSPRTRQGNSPLHF.

The gene calls are TRBV11-2 and TRBJ1-4, with 7 bases lining up with TRBD1. Germline CDR1 and CDR2: SGHAT and FQNNGV. The CDR3 extends over 11 amino acids. Trimming took 5 bases from V and 15 from J; bases not matched to a gene: 6. CDR3: CASSQTTGMFF. The CDR3 bases are TGTGCCAGCAGCCAGACGACAGGGATGTTTTTT. The full variable domain, its missing parts supplied by reference TRBV11-2 and TRBJ1-4, is EAGVAQSPRYKIIEKRQSVAFWCNPISGHATLYWYQQILGQGPKLLIQFQNNGVVDDSQLPKDRFSAERLKGVDSTLKIQPAKLEDSAVYLCASSQTTGMFFGSGTQLSVL.

The chain uses TRBV20-1 and TRBJ2-1; no firm D call. This CDR3 is built from 14 residues. From germline, CDR1 is DFQATT and CDR2 SNEGSKA (reference sequence). Trimming left V 6 bases short and J 6 bases short, with 18 bases between. CDR3 amino acids: CSAHLMGLGNEQFF. The DNA for the CDR3 is TGCAGTGCGCATCTTATGGGTCTGGGCAATGAGCAGTTCTTC.

This sequence joins TRBV25-1 and TRBJ1-2; D unresolved. The CDR3 is 11 residues long. Germline lookup yields CDR1 MGHDK and CDR2 SYGVNS. V was cut by 4 bases and J by 3 bases, with 3 bases left in between. The CDR3 is CASSAYYGYTF. DNA for the CDR3: TGTGCCAGCAGTGCCTACTATGGCTACACCTTC.

This clonotype is a singleton in its sample. This chain uses TRBV7-9 with TRBJ1-2, with D uncertain. Germline V gene lookup returns CDR1 SEHNR and CDR2 FQNEAQ (reference sequence). The CDR3 covers 14 residues. The V gene lost 1 base and the J gene lost 6 bases, with 12 bases spanning the gap. The CDR3 region is CASSLVVAGDGYTF. The CDR3 nucleotides are TGTGCCAGCAGCTTAGTGGTCGCAGGAGATGGCTACACCTTC. Together with reference TRBV7-9 and TRBJ1-2, the CDR3 gives the full variable domain: DTGVSQNPRHKITKRGQNVTFRCDPISEHNRLYWYRQTLGQGPEFLTYFQNEAQLEKSRLLSDRFSAERPKGSFSTLEIQRTEQGDSAMYLCASSLVVAGDGYTFGSGTRLTVV.

This chain connects TRBV2 to TRBJ1-2, with TRBD1 matching 8 bases. CDR1 and CDR2 (germline): SNHLY, FYNNEI. J was trimmed by 5 bases and V by 8 bases; bases with no gene match: 7. The CDR3 is 13 amino acids. The CDR3 loop reads CASRDRLTYGYTF. The CDR3 coding sequence is TGTGCCAGCCGGGACAGGCTAACTTATGGCTACACCTTC.

V and J are TRBV27 and TRBJ2-1; perhaps TRBD2 as D (6 bases). The V gene lost 6 bases and the J gene lost 5 bases, with 14 bases spanning the gap. Germline V gene data show CDR1 as MNHEY and CDR2 as SMNVEV (reference sequence). The CDR3 sequence is 14 residues long. The CDR3 DNA is TGTGCCAGCAGAAGGCTAGCGCTTAACAATGAGCAGTTCTTC. This sequence encodes CASRRLALNNEQFF.

This clonotype was picked up a small number of times. Compared with germline, one end of the junction differs, possibly owing to a read error. The chain joins TRBV10-3 to TRBJ2-7, with D perhaps TRBD2 (6 bases). The CDR3 has 17 amino acids. The germline gives CDR1 ENHRY, CDR2 SYGVKD. The CDR3 DNA reads TGTGCCATCAGTACCCTGGATGGGGGAGGTCCAACCTATGAGCAGTACTTC. Encoded protein: CAISTLDGGGPTYEQYF.

This clonotype has only a few counts. The junction shows a germline mismatch at one end, possibly a read error. The rearrangement joins TRBV3-1 to TRBJ1-1; no firm D call. In germline, CDR1 is LGHDT, CDR2 YNNKEL (reference sequence). The length of the CDR3 is 14 residues. CDR3 DNA: TGTGCCAGCAGCCCTAAGGGCCTTCCACTGCCAACTCTCTTT. Translation: CASSPKGLPLPTLF. The full variable domain, completed using reference TRBV3-1 and TRBJ1-1, is DTAVSQTPKYLVTQMGNDKSIKCEQNLGHDTMYWYKQDSKKFLKIMFSYNNKELIINETVPNRFSPKSPDKAHLNLHINSLELGDSAVYFCASSPKGLPLPTLFGQGTRLTVV.

The chain carries TRBV7-2 and TRBJ2-2; D is undetermined. CDR3 size: 14 residues. Per the germline V gene, CDR1 is SGHTA and CDR2 is FQGNSA. V gave up 4 bases and J gave up 3 bases, with 9 bases separating them. CDR3 in amino acids: CASSSPWDTGELFF. The CDR3 DNA is TGTGCCAGCAGCTCCCCTTGGGACACCGGGGAGCTGTTTTTT.

This clonotype was seen a few times. The rearrangement joins TRBV10-3 to TRBJ2-7; 8 bases agree with TRBD1. Per the germline V gene, CDR1 is ENHRY and CDR2 is SYGVKD. The CDR3 is 15 amino acids. V trimming: 4 bases; J trimming: 4 bases; junction bases outside the gene matches: 9. CDR3 protein: CAISAKGQGQYEQYF. CDR3 nucleotide sequence: TGTGCCATCAGTGCCAAAGGACAGGGTCAATACGAGCAGTACTTC.

CDR3 nucleotide sequence: TGCAGTGCTAGAATAGCGGGCCTACCCTACGAGCAGTACTTC. This translates into CSARIAGLPYEQYF. This chain connects TRBV20-1 to TRBJ2-7; TRBD2 matches 7 bases. Germline V gene sequence: CDR1 DFQATT, CDR2 SNEGSKA (reference sequence). The CDR3 consists of 14 residues. V was clipped by 2 bases and J by 2 bases; unmatched bases: 6.

The rearrangement links TRBV20-1 to TRBJ2-3; 7 nucleotides agree with TRBD1. The CDR3 spans 15 residues. Trimming at V came to 6 bases and at J to 6 bases, leaving 15 bases not matched to a gene. Per the germline V gene, CDR1 is DFQATT and CDR2 is SNEGSKA (reference sequence). The CDR3 DNA reads TGCAGTGCCTCTAATCGACAGGGAGAGGCGGATACGCAGTATTTT. Protein product: CSASNRQGEADTQYF.

With regard to this clonotype: Sequence at one end of the junction differs from germline and may be a read error. The V call is TRBV29-1, the J call TRBJ2-3; 11 bases fit TRBD2. This CDR3 is 15 amino acids long. CDR1 and CDR2 (germline): SQVTM, ANQGSEA. The CDR3 spells CSVEGTSGSIDTQYF. CDR3 nucleotide sequence: TGCAGCGTTGAGGGTACTAGCGGGAGCATAGATACGCAGTATTTT.

This clonotype turned up a few times. The chain carries TRBV6-1 and TRBJ1-5, with no clear D. Trimming removed 7 bases from V and 0 bases from J, with 22 bases in between. From germline, CDR1 is MNHNS and CDR2 SASEGT. The CDR3 covers 18 residues. The CDR3 protein is CASTLGPAPRHSNQPQHF. The CDR3 DNA is TGTGCCAGCACCCTTGGCCCAGCACCGAGGCATAGCAATCAGCCCCAGCATTTT.

The table lists this clonotype with a few counts. The V and J genes are TRBV5-6 and TRBJ2-1, with 9 bases matching TRBD2. CDR3 length: 17 amino acids. V lost 1 base, J lost 10 bases, and 15 bases stayed unmatched. Germline V lookup: CDR1 SGHDT, CDR2 YYEEEE. The CDR3 loop is CASSLNGLLAGKGEQFF. Here the CDR3 DNA reads TGTGCCAGCAGCTTGAACGGTCTGCTAGCGGGAAAAGGCGAGCAGTTCTTC.

A word on this clonotype: Germline is not matched at one junction end, which may reflect a read error. V is TRBV5-1 and J is TRBJ2-2; no clear D gene. Germline CDR1 reads SGHRS; CDR2 reads YFSETQ. The CDR3 totals 13 residues. The CDR3 spells CTSTQPNTGELFF. The CDR3, as DNA: TGCACCAGTACCCAACCAAACACCGGGGAGCTGTTTTTT.

This clonotype turned up a few times. V and J are TRBV5-1 and TRBJ2-1; D is perhaps TRBD1 or TRBD2 (5 bases each). Germline CDR1 SGHRS, CDR2 YFSETQ. The CDR3 is made up of 16 amino acids. The V end was cut by 3 bases, the J end by 9 bases, with 22 bases between. The CDR3 region is CASSSSVTTFGGEQFF. The CDR3 region has the DNA TGCGCCAGCAGCTCGTCCGTTACTACGTTTGGGGGTGAGCAGTTCTTC.

This clonotype was picked up a small number of times. The chain links TRBV3-1 to TRBJ2-1; D gene ambiguous. CDR1 and CDR2 (germline): LGHDT, YNNKEL (reference sequence). This CDR3 comprises 13 residues. Trimming cost V 4 bases and J 6 bases, with 10 bases left between them. The CDR3 spells CASSRPWINEQFF. The CDR3 DNA reads TGTGCCAGCAGCCGCCCGTGGATCAATGAGCAGTTCTTC.